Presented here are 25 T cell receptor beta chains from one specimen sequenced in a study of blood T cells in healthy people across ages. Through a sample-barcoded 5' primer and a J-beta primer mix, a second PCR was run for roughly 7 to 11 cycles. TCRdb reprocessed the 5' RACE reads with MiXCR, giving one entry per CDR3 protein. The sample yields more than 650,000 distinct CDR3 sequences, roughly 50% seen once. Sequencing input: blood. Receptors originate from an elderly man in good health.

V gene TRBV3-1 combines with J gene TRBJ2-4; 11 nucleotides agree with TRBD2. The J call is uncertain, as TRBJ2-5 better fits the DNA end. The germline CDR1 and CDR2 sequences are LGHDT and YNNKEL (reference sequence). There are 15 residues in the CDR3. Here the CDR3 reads CASSQAGTSGETQYF. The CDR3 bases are TGTGCCAGCAGCCAAGCCGGGACTAGCGGAGAGACCCAGTACTTC.

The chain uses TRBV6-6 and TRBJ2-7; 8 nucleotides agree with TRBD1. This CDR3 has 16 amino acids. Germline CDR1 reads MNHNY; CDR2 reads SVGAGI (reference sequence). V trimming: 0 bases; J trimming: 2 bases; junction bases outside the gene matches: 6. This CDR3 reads CASSYSQTGVPYEQYF. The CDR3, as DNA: TGTGCCAGCAGTTACTCACAGACAGGGGTCCCCTACGAGCAGTACTTC.

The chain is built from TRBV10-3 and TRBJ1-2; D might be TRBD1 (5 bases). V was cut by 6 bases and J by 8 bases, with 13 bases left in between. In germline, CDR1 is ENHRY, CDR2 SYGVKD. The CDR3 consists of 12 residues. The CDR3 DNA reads TGTGCCATCAGGGGACCAGTTGAAGGCTACACCTTC. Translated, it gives CAIRGPVEGYTF.

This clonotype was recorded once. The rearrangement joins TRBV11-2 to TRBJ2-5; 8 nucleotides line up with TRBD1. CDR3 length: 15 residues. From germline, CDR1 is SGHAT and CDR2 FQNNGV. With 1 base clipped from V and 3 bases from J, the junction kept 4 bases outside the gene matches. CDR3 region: CASSLVWTGKETQYF. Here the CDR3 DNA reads TGTGCCAGCAGCTTAGTTTGGACAGGGAAAGAGACCCAGTACTTC.

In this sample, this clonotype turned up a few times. CDR3 in amino acids: CSASHGTRTDTQYF. The CDR3 nucleotides are TGCAGTGCTAGCCACGGGACTCGCACAGATACGCAGTATTTT. The J gene is TRBJ2-3, the V gene TRBV20-1, with D perhaps TRBD2 (6 bases). V was shortened by 3 bases and J by 1 base, with 11 bases between the two germline ends. The germline CDR1 and CDR2 sequences are DFQATT and SNEGSKA (reference sequence). The CDR3 totals 14 residues.

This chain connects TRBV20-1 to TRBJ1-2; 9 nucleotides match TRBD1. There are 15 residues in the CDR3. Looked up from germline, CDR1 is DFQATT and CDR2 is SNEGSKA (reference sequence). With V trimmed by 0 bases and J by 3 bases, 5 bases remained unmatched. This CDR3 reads CSARDPGQGDYGYTF. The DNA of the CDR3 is TGCAGTGCTAGAGATCCGGGACAGGGTGACTATGGCTACACCTTC.

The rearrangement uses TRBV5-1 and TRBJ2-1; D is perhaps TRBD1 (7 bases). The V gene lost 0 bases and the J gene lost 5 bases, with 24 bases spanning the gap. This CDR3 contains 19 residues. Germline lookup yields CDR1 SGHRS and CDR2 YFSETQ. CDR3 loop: CASSLARTRKGASDNEQFF. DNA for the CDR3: TGCGCCAGCAGCTTGGCGAGGACACGCAAGGGGGCTAGCGACAATGAGCAGTTCTTC.

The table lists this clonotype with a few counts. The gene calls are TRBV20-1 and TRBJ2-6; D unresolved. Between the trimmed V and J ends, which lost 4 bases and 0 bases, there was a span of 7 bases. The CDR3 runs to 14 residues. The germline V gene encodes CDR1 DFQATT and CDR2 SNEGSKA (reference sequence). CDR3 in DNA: TGCAGTGCTACCCCTAGCTCTGGGGCCAACGTCCTGACTTTC. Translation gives CSATPSSGANVLTF.

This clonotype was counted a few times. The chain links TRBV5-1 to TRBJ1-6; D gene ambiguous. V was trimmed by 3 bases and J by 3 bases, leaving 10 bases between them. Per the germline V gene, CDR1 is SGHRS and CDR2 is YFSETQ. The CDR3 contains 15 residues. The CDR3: CASSSDGDYNSPLHF. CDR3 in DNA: TGCGCCAGCAGCTCCGACGGCGACTATAATTCACCCCTCCACTTT.

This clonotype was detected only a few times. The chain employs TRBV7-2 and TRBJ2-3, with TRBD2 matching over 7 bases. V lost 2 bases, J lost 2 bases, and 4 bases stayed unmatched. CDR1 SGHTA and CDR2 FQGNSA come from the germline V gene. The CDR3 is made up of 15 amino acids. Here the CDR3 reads CASSLRGRITDTQYF. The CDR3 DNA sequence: TGTGCCAGCAGCTTACGCGGGAGAATCACAGATACGCAGTATTTT.

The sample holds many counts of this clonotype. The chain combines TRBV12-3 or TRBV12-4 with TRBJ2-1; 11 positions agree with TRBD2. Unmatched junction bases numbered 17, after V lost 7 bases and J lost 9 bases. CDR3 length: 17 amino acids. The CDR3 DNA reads TGTGCCAGCACCCCTTTAGTAGCGGGAGGGGGCGGGACTGAGCAGTTCTTC. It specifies CASTPLVAGGGGTEQFF.

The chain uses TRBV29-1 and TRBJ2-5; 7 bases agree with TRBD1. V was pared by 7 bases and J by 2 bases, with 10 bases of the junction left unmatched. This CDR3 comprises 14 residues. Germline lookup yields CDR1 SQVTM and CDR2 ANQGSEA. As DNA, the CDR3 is TGCAGCGGCCGAGACAGGGCGAGTCAAGAGACCCAGTACTTC. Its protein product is CSGRDRASQETQYF.

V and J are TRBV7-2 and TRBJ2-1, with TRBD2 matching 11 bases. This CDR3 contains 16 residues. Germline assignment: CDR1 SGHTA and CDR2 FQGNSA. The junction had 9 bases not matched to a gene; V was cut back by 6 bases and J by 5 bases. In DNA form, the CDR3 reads TGTGCCAGCAGGCGAACTAGCGGGAGAGGAGACAATGAGCAGTTCTTC. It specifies CASRRTSGRGDNEQFF.

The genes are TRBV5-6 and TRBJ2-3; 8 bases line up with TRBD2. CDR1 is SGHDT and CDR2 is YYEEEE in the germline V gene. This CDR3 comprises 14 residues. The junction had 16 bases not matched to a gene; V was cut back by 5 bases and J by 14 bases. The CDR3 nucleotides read TGTGCCAGCAGTAGCGGGATGACTCTGGAAGACGCGTATTTT. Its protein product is CASSSGMTLEDAYF.

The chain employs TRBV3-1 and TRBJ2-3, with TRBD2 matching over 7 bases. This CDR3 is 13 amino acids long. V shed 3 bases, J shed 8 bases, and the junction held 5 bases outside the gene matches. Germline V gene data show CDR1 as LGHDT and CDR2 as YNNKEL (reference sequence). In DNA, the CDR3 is TGTGCCAGCAGCCATCCGGGGGGAGGTACGCAGTATTTT. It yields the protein CASSHPGGGTQYF.

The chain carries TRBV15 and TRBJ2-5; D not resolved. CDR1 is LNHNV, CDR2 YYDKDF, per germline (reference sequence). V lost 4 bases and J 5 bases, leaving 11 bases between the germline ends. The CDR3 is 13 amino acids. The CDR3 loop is CATSNSVVETQYF. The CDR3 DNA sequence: TGTGCCACCAGCAACTCGGTCGTCGAGACCCAGTACTTC. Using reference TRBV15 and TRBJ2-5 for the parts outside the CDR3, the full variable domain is DAMVIQNPRYQVTQFGKPVTLSCSQTLNHNVMYWYQQKSSQAPKLLFHYYDKDFNNEADTPDNFQSRRPNTSFCFLDIRSPGLGDTAMYLCATSNSVVETQYFGPGTRLLVL.

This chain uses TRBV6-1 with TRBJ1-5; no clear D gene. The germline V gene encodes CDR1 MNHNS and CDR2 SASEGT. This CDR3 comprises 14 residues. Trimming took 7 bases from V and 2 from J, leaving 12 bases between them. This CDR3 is CASTDPPGNQPQHF. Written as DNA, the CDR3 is TGTGCCAGCACGGACCCCCCGGGCAATCAGCCCCAGCATTTT.

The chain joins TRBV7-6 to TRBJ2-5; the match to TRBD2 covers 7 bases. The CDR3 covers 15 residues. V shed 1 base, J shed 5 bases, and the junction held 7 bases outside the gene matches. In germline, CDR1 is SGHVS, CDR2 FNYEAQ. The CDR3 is CASSLEAGARETQYF. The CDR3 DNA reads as TGTGCCAGCAGCTTAGAGGCGGGAGCACGGGAGACCCAGTACTTC.

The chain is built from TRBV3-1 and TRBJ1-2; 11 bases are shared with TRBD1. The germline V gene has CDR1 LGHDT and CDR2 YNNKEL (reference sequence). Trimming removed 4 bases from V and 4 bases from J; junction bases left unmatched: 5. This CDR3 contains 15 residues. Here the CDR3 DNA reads TGTGCCAGCAGCCGGGGGACAGGGGGAGGCTATGGCTACACCTTC. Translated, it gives CASSRGTGGGYGYTF.

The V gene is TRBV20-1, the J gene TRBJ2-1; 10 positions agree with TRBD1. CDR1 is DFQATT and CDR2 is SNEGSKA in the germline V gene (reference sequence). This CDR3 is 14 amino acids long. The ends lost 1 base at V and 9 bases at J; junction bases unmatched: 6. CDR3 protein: CSARAGQGGSEQFF. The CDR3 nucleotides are TGCAGTGCTAGAGCAGGACAGGGGGGGAGTGAGCAGTTCTTC.

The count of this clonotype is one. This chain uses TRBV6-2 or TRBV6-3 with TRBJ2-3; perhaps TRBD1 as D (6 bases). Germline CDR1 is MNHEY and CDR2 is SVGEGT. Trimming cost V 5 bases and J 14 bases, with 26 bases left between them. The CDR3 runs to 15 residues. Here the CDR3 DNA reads TGTGCCAGCAGTACTGGTCTGGGGGCTCGCAGATACGCGTATTTT. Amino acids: CASSTGLGARRYAYF.

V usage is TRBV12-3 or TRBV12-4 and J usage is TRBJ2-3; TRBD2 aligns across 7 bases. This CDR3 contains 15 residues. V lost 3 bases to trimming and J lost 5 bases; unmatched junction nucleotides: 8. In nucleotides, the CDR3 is TGTGCCAGCAGTTTTGTGGGAGGGCCAGAAGATACGCAGTATTTT. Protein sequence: CASSFVGGPEDTQYF.

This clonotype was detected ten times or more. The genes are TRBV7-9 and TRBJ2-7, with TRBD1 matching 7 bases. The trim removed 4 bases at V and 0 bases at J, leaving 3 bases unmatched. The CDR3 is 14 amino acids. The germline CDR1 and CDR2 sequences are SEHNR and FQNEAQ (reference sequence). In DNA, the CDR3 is TGTGCCAGCAGCTCCGGGACAGTCTCCTACGAGCAGTACTTC. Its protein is CASSSGTVSYEQYF. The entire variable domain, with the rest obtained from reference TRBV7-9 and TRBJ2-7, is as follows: DTGVSQNPRHKITKRGQNVTFRCDPISEHNRLYWYRQTLGQGPEFLTYFQNEAQLEKSRLLSDRFSAERPKGSFSTLEIQRTEQGDSAMYLCASSSGTVSYEQYFGPGTRLTVT.

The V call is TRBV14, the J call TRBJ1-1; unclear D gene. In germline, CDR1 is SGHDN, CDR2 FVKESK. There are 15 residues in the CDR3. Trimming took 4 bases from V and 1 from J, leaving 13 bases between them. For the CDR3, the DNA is TGTGCCAGCAGCCCGATGTCATTGGGGAACACTGAAGCTTTCTTT. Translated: CASSPMSLGNTEAFF.

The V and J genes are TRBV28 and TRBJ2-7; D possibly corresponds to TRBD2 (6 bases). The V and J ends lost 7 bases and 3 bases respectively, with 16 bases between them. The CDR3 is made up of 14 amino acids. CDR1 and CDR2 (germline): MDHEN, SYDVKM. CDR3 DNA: TGTGCCAGCATAGCGGCCACGGGGCGCTACGAGCAGTACTTC. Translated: CASIAATGRYEQYF.